This T cell receptor (beta chain) was captured by sequencing in a study of regulatory T cells in long-lasting Graves disease. Regarding the study as a whole: Persistent Graves' patients showed less TCR diversity than newly diagnosed ones.

Library construction for TCR beta used iRepertoire HTBI primers and Arm-PCR of CDR3 regions. One entry per CDR3 protein results from TCRdb running MiXCR on the multiplex PCR reads. The data contain over 300,000 distinct CDR3 sequences, roughly a sixth of them singletons. There are many counts of this clonotype. What it binds is not known. Germline loops: CDR1 SGHNT, CDR2 YYREEE (reference sequence). The CDR3 spans 14 residues. Between the trimmed V and J ends, which lost 0 bases and 14 bases, there was a span of 15 bases. Sample time point: newly diagnosed GD, antithyroid drugs for less than 3 months. There was RNA extracted from PBMCs, and the TCR library was made from it. Under American Thyroid Association guidelines, Graves' disease was diagnosed.

Sequenced here: peripheral blood mononuclear cells (PBMCs), sampled at new diagnosis, from a patient treated with antithyroid drugs. The clonotype was recovered from a female donor with Graves disease. The chain employs TRBV5-4 and TRBJ1-6; D call uncertain. As DNA, the CDR3 is TGTGCCAGCAGCTTGGCCATTTCTCCCGGCACCCTCCACTTT. It codes for CASSLAISPGTLHF.